The present T cell receptor beta chain was sequenced within a study of T cells after yellow fever vaccination. There are a few counts of this clonotype. TCRdb redid the calling of the 5' RACE reads with MiXCR, one entry per CDR3 protein. The data contain 120,000 or so distinct CDR3 sequences, about 15% of them seen just once; the ten biggest clones take up 43%. CDR1 is MNHNY and CDR2 is SVGAGI in the germline V gene (reference sequence). CDR3 length: 15 amino acids. Germline trimming cut 2 bases from V and 5 bases from J; bases unmatched to any gene: 3. The TCR comes from a man between 18 and 35 years old who received the YFV17D yellow fever vaccine. This specimen consisted of CD8+ T cells sorted from PBMCs, obtained 5 days after the yellow fever booster vaccination. This sequence joins TRBV6-6 and TRBJ2-1, with 10 bases matching TRBD2. The CDR3 DNA follows: TGTGCCAGCAGTTACGCAGCGGGGGGGAACAATGAGCAGTTCTTC. Its translation is CASSYAAGGNNEQFF.